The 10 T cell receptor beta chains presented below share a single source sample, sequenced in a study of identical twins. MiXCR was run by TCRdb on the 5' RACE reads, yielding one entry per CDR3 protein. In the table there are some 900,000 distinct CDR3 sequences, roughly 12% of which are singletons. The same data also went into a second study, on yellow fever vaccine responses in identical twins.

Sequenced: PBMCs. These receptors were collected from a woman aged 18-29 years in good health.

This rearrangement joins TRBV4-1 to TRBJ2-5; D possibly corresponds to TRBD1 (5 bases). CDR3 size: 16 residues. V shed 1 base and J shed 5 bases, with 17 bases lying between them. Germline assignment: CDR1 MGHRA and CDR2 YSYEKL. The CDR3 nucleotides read TGCGCCAGCAGCCAAGCCCCCCAGGGCGGCTGGGAGACCCAGTACTTC. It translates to CASSQAPQGGWETQYF.

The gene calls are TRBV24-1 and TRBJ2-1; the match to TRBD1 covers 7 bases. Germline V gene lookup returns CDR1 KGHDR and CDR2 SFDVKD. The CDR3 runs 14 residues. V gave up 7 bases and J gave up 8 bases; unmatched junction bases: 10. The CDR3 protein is CATSYRQGRDEQFF. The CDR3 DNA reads TGTGCCACCAGCTACCGACAGGGTAGGGATGAGCAGTTCTTC.

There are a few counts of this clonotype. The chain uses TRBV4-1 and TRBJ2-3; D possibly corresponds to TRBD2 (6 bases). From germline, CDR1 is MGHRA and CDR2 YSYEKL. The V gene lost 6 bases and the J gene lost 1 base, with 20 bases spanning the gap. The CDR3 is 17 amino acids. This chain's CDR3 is CASSPVGRESGTDTQYF. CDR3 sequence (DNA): TGCGCCAGCAGTCCCGTCGGACGGGAGAGCGGCACAGATACGCAGTATTTT.

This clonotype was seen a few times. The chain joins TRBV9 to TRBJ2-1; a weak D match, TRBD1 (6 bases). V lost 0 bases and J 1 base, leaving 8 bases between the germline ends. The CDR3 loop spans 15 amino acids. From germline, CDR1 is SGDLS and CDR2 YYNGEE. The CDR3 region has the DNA TGTGCCAGCAGCGTAGCAGGGGTATCCTACAATGAGCAGTTCTTC. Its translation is CASSVAGVSYNEQFF.

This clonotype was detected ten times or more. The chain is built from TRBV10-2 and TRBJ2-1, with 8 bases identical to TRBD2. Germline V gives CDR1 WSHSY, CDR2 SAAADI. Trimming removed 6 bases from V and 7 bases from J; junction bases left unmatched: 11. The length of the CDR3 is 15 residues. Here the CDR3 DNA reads TGCGCCAGCAGATTCCAAAGCGGGGGTGGGAATGAGCAGTTCTTC. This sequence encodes CASRFQSGGGNEQFF.

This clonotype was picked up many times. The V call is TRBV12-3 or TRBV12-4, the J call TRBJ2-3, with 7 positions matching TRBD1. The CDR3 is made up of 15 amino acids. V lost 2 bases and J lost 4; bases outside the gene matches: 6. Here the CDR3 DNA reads TGTGCCAGCAGTTTACGGGACAGACGATCAGATACGCAGTATTTT. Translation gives CASSLRDRRSDTQYF.

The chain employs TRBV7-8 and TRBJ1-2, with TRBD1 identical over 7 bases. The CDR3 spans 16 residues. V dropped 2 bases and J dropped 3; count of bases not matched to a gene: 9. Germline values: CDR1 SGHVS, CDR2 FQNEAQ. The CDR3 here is CASSLQGVSSDYGYTF. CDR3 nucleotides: TGTGCCAGCAGCTTACAGGGGGTATCATCCGACTATGGCTACACCTTC.

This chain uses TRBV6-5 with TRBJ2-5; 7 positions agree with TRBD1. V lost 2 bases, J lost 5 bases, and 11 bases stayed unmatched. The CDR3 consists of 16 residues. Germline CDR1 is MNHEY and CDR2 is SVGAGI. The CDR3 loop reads CASSYPSRGLWETQYF. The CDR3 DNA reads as TGTGCCAGCAGTTACCCGTCGAGGGGGCTGTGGGAGACCCAGTACTTC.

CDR3 DNA sequence: TGCGCCAGCAGCCAAGAGTGGGTTTATGAAAAACTGTTTTTT. It specifies CASSQEWVYEKLFF. The rearrangement uses TRBV4-1 and TRBJ1-4; no clear D gene. There are 14 residues in the CDR3. The germline CDR1 and CDR2 sequences are MGHRA and YSYEKL. Trimming pared 0 bases from V and 6 bases from J, leaving 8 bases between.

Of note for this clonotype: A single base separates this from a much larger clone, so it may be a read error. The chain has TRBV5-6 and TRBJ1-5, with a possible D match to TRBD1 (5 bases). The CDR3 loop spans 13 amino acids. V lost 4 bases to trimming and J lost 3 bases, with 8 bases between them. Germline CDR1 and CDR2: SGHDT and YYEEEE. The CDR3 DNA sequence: TGTGCCAGCAGCCGACAGAACAATCAGCCCCAGCATTTT. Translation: CASSRQNNQPQHF. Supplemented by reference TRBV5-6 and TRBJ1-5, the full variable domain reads DAGVTQSPTHLIKTRGQQVTLRCSPKSGHDTVSWYQQALGQGPQFIFQYYEEEERQRGNFPDRFSGHQFPNYSSELNVNALLLGDSALYLCASSRQNNQPQHFGDGTRLSIL.